This TCR beta chain was identified during a study of neurological immune-mediated disorders. Study in general: A relapsing-remitting course was seen in most of the roughly 34 multiple sclerosis patients and a secondary progressive course in 3. Study-wide results and limits: Private repertoires in all groups were suggested by the absence of shared CDR3 amino acid sequences among expanded clones across subjects.

This clonotype was observed many times. No antigen is known for it. The CDR3 sequence is 17 residues long. Germline V gene data show CDR1 as SGHDT and CDR2 as YYEEEE. J lost 4 bases, V lost 6 bases, and 17 bases had no gene match. Synthesis of cDNA was carried out by template-switch 5'RACE. The reaction used 10-nucleotide random UMIs. Whenever a sequencing run was performed, it yielded over 190 million TCR-beta sequences from 15-18 subjects. TCRdb called the 5' RACE reads again in MiXCR, with one record for every CDR3 protein. The table records just under 60,000 distinct CDR3 sequences, approximately 3.5% of them present only once.

The sequencing input was PBMCs. This sequence joins TRBV5-6 and TRBJ2-3; 7 bases map to TRBD2. This TCR came from a woman aged 25 to 39 with multiple sclerosis. The CDR3 region has the DNA TGTGCCAGCACCCCCACCCTGGCGGGAGCGTGGTCAGATACGCAGTATTTT. Protein product: CASTPTLAGAWSDTQYF.